The 29 T cell receptor beta chains below all came from one sample that was sequenced in a study of blood T cells in healthy people across ages. A sample-barcoded 5' primer and a J-beta primer mix were used in a second PCR of roughly 6 to 11 cycles. One entry per CDR3 protein, called by TCRdb with MiXCR from the 5' RACE reads. The data show about 900,000 distinct CDR3 sequences, with about 48% seen just once and roughly 13% held by the top ten. The specimen sequenced was blood. The receptor source for this set is a man in his thirties or forties in good health.

This clonotype has more than one count but fewer than ten. The V gene is TRBV5-5, the J gene TRBJ2-7; 7 bases agree with TRBD1. Germline V gene sequence: CDR1 SGHKS, CDR2 YYEKEE (reference sequence). With 6 bases clipped from V and 1 base from J, the junction kept 7 bases outside the gene matches. The CDR3 length is 14 residues. CDR3 loop: CASTLEGASYEQYF. The CDR3 bases are TGTGCCAGCACCCTTGAGGGGGCGTCCTACGAGCAGTACTTC.

This clonotype was found a few times. The chain links TRBV4-2 to TRBJ2-7; 7 nucleotides match TRBD1. With 0 bases clipped from V and 1 base from J, the junction kept 3 bases outside the gene matches. Germline CDR1 reads LGHNA; CDR2 reads YNFKEQ. The CDR3 covers 15 residues. Written as DNA, the CDR3 is TGTGCCAGCAGCCAAGATTGGGGACAGTCCTACGAGCAGTACTTC. Translated: CASSQDWGQSYEQYF.

The chain uses TRBV4-2 and TRBJ1-4, with TRBD1 matching 8 bases. The V and J ends lost 5 bases and 5 bases, in that order; junction bases with no gene match: 4. The CDR3 has 14 amino acids. CDR1 and CDR2 (germline): LGHNA, YNFKEQ. As DNA, the CDR3 is TGTGCCAGCAGCGGGGGACAGGAGAATGAAAAACTGTTTTTT. It specifies CASSGGQENEKLFF.

In its sample, this clonotype was seen a few times. The rearrangement links TRBV20-1 to TRBJ1-5; no clear D. The CDR3 is made up of 15 amino acids. Germline CDR1 DFQATT, CDR2 SNEGSKA (reference sequence). Trimming took 2 bases from V and 0 from J, leaving 11 bases between them. The CDR3 sequence is CSARPDGNSNQPQHF. The CDR3 DNA reads TGCAGTGCTAGACCCGACGGTAATAGCAATCAGCCCCAGCATTTT.

The chain has TRBV6-6 and TRBJ1-1; perhaps TRBD1 as D (6 bases). CDR1 is MNHNY, CDR2 SVGAGI, per germline (reference sequence). The V and J ends lost 0 bases and 3 bases respectively, with 14 bases between them. The CDR3 extends over 16 amino acids. CDR3 in amino acids: CASSYSPGARYTEAFF. The CDR3 coding sequence is TGTGCCAGCAGTTACTCCCCGGGGGCGCGTTACACTGAAGCTTTCTTT.

The J gene is TRBJ2-7, the V gene TRBV29-1; 7 nucleotides agree with TRBD2. V was pared by 4 bases and J by 2 bases, with 2 bases of the junction left unmatched. The CDR3 contains 12 residues. Germline CDR1 SQVTM, CDR2 ANQGSEA. The CDR3 is CSVGGLTYEQYF. DNA for the CDR3: TGCAGCGTTGGGGGACTAACCTACGAGCAGTACTTC.

CDR3 DNA sequence: TGCGCCAGCAGTTCGAGGCGGGGGGACACAGATACGCAGTATTTT. It yields the protein CASSSRRGDTDTQYF. This chain connects TRBV5-1 to TRBJ2-3; 8 bases line up with TRBD2. The V segment lost 5 bases and the J segment 2 bases; nucleotides outside the gene matches: 7. Germline V gives CDR1 SGHRS, CDR2 YFSETQ. CDR3 size: 15 residues.

The chain links TRBV20-1 to TRBJ2-7; D gene unclear. The CDR3 is 13 residues long. Germline CDR1 reads DFQATT; CDR2 reads SNEGSKA (reference sequence). The V end was cut by 4 bases, the J end by 0 bases, with 10 bases between. The CDR3: CSATAANSYEQYF. The CDR3 DNA follows: TGCAGTGCTACTGCGGCGAACTCCTACGAGCAGTACTTC.

This clonotype was counted only a few times. The chain has TRBV20-1 and TRBJ1-1; D might be TRBD1 (6 bases). The V gene's germline CDR1 is DFQATT and CDR2 SNEGSKA (reference sequence). V was clipped by 4 bases and J by 0 bases, with 12 bases between them. The CDR3 sequence is 14 residues long. The CDR3 region is CSANPQGLNTEAFF. In DNA form, the CDR3 reads TGCAGTGCTAATCCACAGGGACTGAACACTGAAGCTTTCTTT.

This sequence joins TRBV4-3 and TRBJ2-7; D possibly matches TRBD1 or TRBD2 (5 bases each). The CDR3 is 15 amino acids. The germline V gene has CDR1 LGHNA and CDR2 YSLEER. V dropped 4 bases and J dropped 3 bases, with 16 bases sitting between them. CDR3 nucleotides: TGCGCCAGCAGCCCAGGAGGAGCGAGGGGCTACGAGCAGTACTTC. Residues: CASSPGGARGYEQYF.

This clonotype appeared once. The V and J genes are TRBV18 and TRBJ1-5; 7 bases agree with TRBD1. The length of the CDR3 is 16 residues. J was trimmed by 1 base and V by 3 bases; bases with no gene match: 6. The germline CDR1 and CDR2 sequences are KGHSH and LQKENI. CDR3: CASSPGAGQSNQPQHF. The CDR3 region has the DNA TGTGCCAGCTCACCCGGTGCGGGACAGAGCAATCAGCCCCAGCATTTT.

The CDR3 coding sequence is TGTGCCAGCAGTTTGAGGGCAGGGGGAACACCCCTCCACTTT. It yields the protein CASSLRAGGTPLHF. The chain recombines TRBV27 with TRBJ1-6, with 7 positions matching TRBD1. In germline, CDR1 is MNHEY, CDR2 SMNVEV (reference sequence). The CDR3 spans 14 residues. After removal of 3 bases from V and 11 bases from J, the junction contained 7 bases not matched to a gene.

The table lists this clonotype with a few counts. This chain joins TRBV20-1 and TRBJ2-5, with TRBD2 matching 9 bases. CDR1 is DFQATT, CDR2 SNEGSKA, per germline (reference sequence). The CDR3 covers 16 residues. V was pared by 5 bases and J by 2 bases, with 12 bases of the junction left unmatched. CDR3: CSARLAGATAQETQYF. CDR3 bases: TGCAGTGCTCGGTTAGCGGGGGCGACCGCTCAAGAGACCCAGTACTTC.

This chain uses TRBV6-1 with TRBJ2-5, with 7 bases aligning to TRBD2. Looked up from germline, CDR1 is MNHNS and CDR2 is SASEGT. The CDR3 is 17 residues long. V trimming: 0 bases; J trimming: 2 bases; junction bases outside the gene matches: 9. DNA of the CDR3: TGTGCCAGCAGTGAAGCGCTTTGGGCGGGAGCTCAAGAGACCCAGTACTTC. As protein: CASSEALWAGAQETQYF.

The gene calls are TRBV5-5 and TRBJ2-1; weak D call: TRBD2 (5 bases). CDR1 SGHKS and CDR2 YYEKEE come from the germline V gene (reference sequence). This CDR3 is 13 amino acids long. Trimming took off 1 base at V and 7 bases at J, with 9 bases between the two ends. The CDR3 DNA reads TGTGCCAGCAGCTTGACTAGTTTAAATGAGCAGTTCTTC. Its translation: CASSLTSLNEQFF.

The chain links TRBV3-1 to TRBJ2-6; 10 nucleotides align to TRBD1. With V trimmed by 4 bases and J by 1 base, 1 base remained unmatched. The CDR3 runs to 16 residues. Germline loops: CDR1 LGHDT, CDR2 YNNKEL (reference sequence). The CDR3 reads CASSRQGASGANVLTF. CDR3 sequence (DNA): TGTGCCAGCAGCCGACAGGGGGCTTCTGGGGCCAACGTCCTGACTTTC.

The chain is built from TRBV10-3 and TRBJ2-5; D unclear. The germline V and J ends were trimmed by 6 bases and 2 bases, with 10 bases remaining between them. The germline CDR1 and CDR2 sequences are ENHRY and SYGVKD. The CDR3 contains 13 residues. CDR3 bases: TGTGCCATCAGCTCCGGGTTTCAAGAGACCCAGTACTTC. It codes for CAISSGFQETQYF.

This chain joins TRBV2 and TRBJ2-5; D may be TRBD1 (6 bases). V was shortened by 4 bases and J by 2 bases, with 11 bases between the two germline ends. CDR1 is SNHLY and CDR2 is FYNNEI in the germline V gene. This CDR3 spans 14 amino acids. In DNA, the CDR3 is TGTGCCAGCAGTGTCCAGGGGCGGCAAGAGACCCAGTACTTC. Translated: CASSVQGRQETQYF.

This clonotype appeared many times. Here the CDR3 reads CSPWRQFNEKLFF. Written as DNA, the CDR3 is TGCAGTCCCTGGAGACAGTTTAATGAAAAACTGTTTTTT. The V and J genes are TRBV20-1 and TRBJ1-4; possible D gene TRBD1, 5 bases. Germline V gene lookup returns CDR1 DFQATT and CDR2 SNEGSKA (reference sequence). This CDR3 comprises 13 residues. V was pared by 8 bases and J by 4 bases, with 14 bases between.

About this clonotype: This may be a read error, as it is one base from a much larger clone. The genes are TRBV25-1 and TRBJ2-1; 8 bases agree with TRBD2. The J call could be wrong; TRBJ2-7 is a better fit for the DNA end. This CDR3 has 14 residues. In germline, CDR1 is MGHDK, CDR2 SYGVNS. The DNA for the CDR3 is TGTGCCAGCAGACGGGGGGGGTCCTACAATGAGCAGTACTTC. Encoded protein: CASRRGGSYNEQYF.

J is TRBJ1-5 and V is TRBV12-3 or TRBV12-4; 8 nucleotides match TRBD1. The length of the CDR3 is 15 residues. Trimming took 3 bases from V and 5 from J; bases not matched to a gene: 6. The CDR3 DNA is TGTGCCAGCAGTTTTGCAGGGGGCAACGATCAGCCCCAGCATTTT. Protein product: CASSFAGGNDQPQHF.

This chain uses TRBV20-1 with TRBJ2-7, with 7 bases lining up with TRBD2. The germline gives CDR1 DFQATT, CDR2 SNEGSKA (reference sequence). V was pared by 5 bases and J by 7 bases, with 14 bases of the junction left unmatched. CDR3 size: 14 residues. The CDR3, as DNA: TGCAGTGCTGGTCGGGCGGGGGTTGACAATGAGCAGTACTTC. Protein: CSAGRAGVDNEQYF.

The chain employs TRBV3-1 and TRBJ1-2; D gene unclear. Germline V gene data show CDR1 as LGHDT and CDR2 as YNNKEL (reference sequence). V lost 0 bases to trimming and J lost 8 bases, with 4 bases between them. The CDR3 is made up of 11 amino acids. CDR3 coding DNA: TGTGCCAGCAGCCAAGAGCGGGGCTACACCTTC. Amino acid sequence: CASSQERGYTF.

V gene TRBV20-1 combines with J gene TRBJ2-1; no reliable D call. Deletions cut 3 bases from V and 9 bases from J, with 9 bases between. The CDR3 runs 11 residues. Germline V gene lookup returns CDR1 DFQATT and CDR2 SNEGSKA (reference sequence). CDR3 residues: CSASSGSEQFF. CDR3 nucleotide sequence: TGCAGTGCTAGCTCGGGTAGTGAGCAGTTCTTC.

The chain combines TRBV7-2 with TRBJ2-3; 10 bases line up with TRBD2. J gave up 4 bases and V 3 bases, and 1 base lay outside the gene matches. The CDR3 runs 14 residues. Germline CDR1 and CDR2: SGHTA and FQGNSA. CDR3 nucleotides: TGTGCCAGCAGCTTCGGGACTAGCGCAGATACGCAGTATTTT. Translation gives CASSFGTSADTQYF.

In this sample, this clonotype turned up many times. The chain joins TRBV29-1 to TRBJ2-7, with a possible D match to TRBD1 (6 bases). With 4 bases removed from V and 5 bases from J, the gap between germline ends came to 12 bases. The CDR3 has 12 amino acids. Germline CDR1 SQVTM, CDR2 ANQGSEA. CDR3 in DNA: TGCAGCGTTGGAGGACAGCGCCACGAGCAGTACTTC. It yields the protein CSVGGQRHEQYF.

V gene TRBV19 combines with J gene TRBJ1-2, with TRBD1 as a possible D gene (6 bases). In germline, CDR1 is LNHDA, CDR2 SQIVND (reference sequence). Trimming stripped 7 bases from V and 4 bases from J, with 16 bases between. The CDR3 totals 14 residues. The CDR3 DNA sequence: TGTGCCAGTAACATGATCGGGACACTCTATGGCTACACCTTC. This translates into CASNMIGTLYGYTF.

The rearrangement uses TRBV11-3 and TRBJ2-1; 9 nucleotides line up with TRBD1. CDR3 length: 15 residues. In germline, CDR1 is SGHNT, CDR2 YENEEA. V lost 6 bases, J lost 3 bases, and 6 bases stayed unmatched. The CDR3 loop reads CASSAGTGHYNEQFF. CDR3 DNA: TGTGCCAGCAGTGCCGGGACAGGGCACTACAATGAGCAGTTCTTC.

V and J are TRBV7-2 and TRBJ2-7; D ambiguous. Germline V gives CDR1 SGHTA, CDR2 FQGNSA. Trimming left V 5 bases short and J 10 bases short, with 21 bases between. The CDR3 runs to 14 residues. CDR3 sequence (DNA): TGTGCCAGCAGCCCACTCGCGCCGCAAGGAACCCAGTACTTC. Residues: CASSPLAPQGTQYF.